The subject of this entry is one T cell receptor (beta chain). The antigen is unknown. One end of the junction fails to match germline, which may point to a read error. A modified ARM-PCR protocol with three rounds of nested PCR amplified TCRbeta. TCRdb used MiXCR to reprocess the multiplex PCR reads, holding one entry per CDR3 protein. Of about 80,000 distinct CDR3 sequences listed, 55% to 80% are singletons. This CDR3 is built from 18 residues. Germline V CDR1 and CDR2: DFQATT, SNEGSKA (reference sequence). This sample is drawn from a study of tumor and adjacent non-tumor tissue in lung cancer. The template was RNA from unsorted bulk tissue. Broader study findings: Top 100 clones took a larger repertoire share in normal lung.

The chain is built from TRBV20-1 and TRBJ2-7; 11 bases align to TRBD1. The source of this sequence is a woman between 40 and 50 years old with non-small cell lung cancer. Specimen: lung tumor tissue. The CDR3 here is CSASSTGTGGLYPYKQYF. In DNA form, the CDR3 reads TGCAGTGCTTCATCAACCGGGACAGGGGGTCTTTACCCCTACAAGCAGTACTTC.